Detailed here is one TCR beta chain. Researchers sorted participants into cohorts using their self-reported clinical history. Each recovered donor of Cohort 3 presented with two negative PCRs, clearance, or symptom resolution. The data are from a study of blood T cell repertoires in COVID-19. Overall study: The United States, Italy and Spain supplied acute and convalescent COVID-19 samples.

Generated by immunoSEQ multiplex PCR, the TCRdb table keeps only in-frame clones and is missing some. The data show 140,000 or so clones, around four fifths seen once. The CDR3 is 14 amino acids. Trimming removed 7 bases from V and 3 bases from J; junction bases left unmatched: 6. The V gene's germline CDR1 is SNHLY and CDR2 FYNNEI. The receptor was isolated from a woman between 40 and 55 years old who had recovered from COVID-19. The material sequenced was PBMCs or T cells enriched from blood (not recorded which). The V gene is TRBV2, the J gene TRBJ2-7; 10 nucleotides agree with TRBD2. The CDR3 DNA sequence: TGTGCCAGCAATGGACTAGCGGACTTCTACGAGCAGTACTTC. It codes for CASNGLADFYEQYF.